A selection of T cell receptor beta chains follows, all from one sample in a study of blood T cell repertoires in COVID-19. Produced via immunoSEQ multiplex PCR; TCRdb's table is partial and in-frame only. The sample includes about 67,000 clones, around 85% of them seen just once. Sequences were obtained from peripheral blood. These receptors were taken from a woman of 80 years or more with acute or convalescent COVID-19. The CDR3 runs from the conserved cysteine through the conserved F or W. The order of the fields is D gene, J gene, clone size, V gene, CDR3 protein, CDR3 DNA. D genes are given only for firm matches. Size values are once, few and many counts, or a class for expanded clones, and some rows have none.

d_gene: .; j_gene: TRBJ2-1; abundance: .; v_gene: TRBV18; CDR3aa: CASSPMGGGGYNEQFF; CDR3nt: TGTGCCAGCTCACCAATGGGGGGGGGCGGATACAATGAGCAGTTCTTC
d_gene: .; j_gene: TRBJ1-4; abundance: once; v_gene: TRBV11-1; CDR3aa: CASSFGFTGEKLFF; CDR3nt: TGTGCCAGCAGCTTCGGCTTCACAGGCGAAAAACTGTTTTTT
d_gene: TRBD2; j_gene: TRBJ2-3; abundance: .; v_gene: TRBV10-3; CDR3aa: CAISASSLAGTQYF; CDR3nt: TGTGCCATCAGTGCCTCCTCACTAGCGGGGACGCAGTATTTT
d_gene: TRBD2; j_gene: TRBJ2-7; abundance: .; v_gene: TRBV27; CDR3aa: CASSYRGGQFEQYF; CDR3nt: TGTGCCAGCAGTTACCGGGGGGGCCAGTTCGAGCAGTACTTC
d_gene: TRBD1; j_gene: TRBJ2-5; abundance: .; v_gene: TRBV29-1; CDR3aa: CSVRGPGTGAQETQYF; CDR3nt: TGCAGCGTTCGGGGGCCCGGGACAGGCGCTCAAGAGACCCAGTACTTC
d_gene: .; j_gene: TRBJ2-7; abundance: .; v_gene: TRBV19; CDR3aa: CASSRGASYEQYF; CDR3nt: TGTGCCAGTTCTCGCGGTGCATCCTACGAGCAGTACTTC
d_gene: .; j_gene: TRBJ2-1; abundance: .; v_gene: TRBV9; CDR3aa: CASSSTLPGEQFF; CDR3nt: TGTGCCAGCAGCTCCACACTCCCAGGAGAGCAGTTCTTC
d_gene: .; j_gene: TRBJ2-3; abundance: once; v_gene: TRBV5-5; CDR3aa: CASSLDGTSTDTQYF; CDR3nt: TGTGCCAGCAGCTTGGACGGGACTAGCACAGATACGCAGTATTTT
d_gene: TRBD1; j_gene: TRBJ2-3; abundance: .; v_gene: TRBV9; CDR3aa: CASSARQGTDTQYF; CDR3nt: TGTGCCAGCAGCGCGCGACAGGGGACAGATACGCAGTATTTT
d_gene: .; j_gene: TRBJ2-5; abundance: .; v_gene: TRBV21-1; CDR3aa: CASSKFQPACDSLPLHQETQYF; CDR3nt: TGTGCCAGCAGCAAATTCCAACCCGCGTGCGACAGTCTACCCCTCCACCAAGAGACCCAGTACTTC
d_gene: .; j_gene: TRBJ1-4; abundance: .; v_gene: TRBV5-1; CDR3aa: CASSGAGTKGEKLFF; CDR3nt: TGCGCCAGCAGCGGGGCCGGGACAAAAGGTGAAAAACTGTTTTTT
d_gene: .; j_gene: TRBJ1-1; abundance: few; v_gene: TRBV6-2/TRBV6-3; CDR3aa: CASSYNYDRRAFF; CDR3nt: TGTGCCAGCAGTTACAACTATGACAGGAGGGCTTTCTTT
d_gene: .; j_gene: TRBJ2-1; abundance: .; v_gene: TRBV6-6; CDR3aa: CASSYTNHLDEQFF; CDR3nt: TGTGCCAGCAGTTATACTAACCACTTAGATGAGCAGTTCTTC
d_gene: .; j_gene: TRBJ1-5; abundance: .; v_gene: TRBV30; CDR3aa: CAWSVAGRPGNQPQHF; CDR3nt: TGTGCCTGGAGTGTAGCGGGCCGTCCCGGCAATCAGCCCCAGCATTTT
d_gene: .; j_gene: TRBJ1-5; abundance: .; v_gene: TRBV7-2; CDR3aa: CASSLGAGSNQPQHF; CDR3nt: TGTGCCAGCAGCTTAGGGGCAGGTAGCAATCAGCCCCAGCATTTT
d_gene: .; j_gene: TRBJ2-5; abundance: .; v_gene: TRBV27; CDR3aa: CASRRVGGPQETQYF; CDR3nt: TGTGCCAGCAGAAGGGTGGGAGGCCCTCAAGAGACCCAGTACTTC
d_gene: TRBD1; j_gene: TRBJ2-2; abundance: once; v_gene: TRBV6-1; CDR3aa: CASSEQGAGGELFF; CDR3nt: TGTGCCAGCAGTGAGCAGGGGGCGGGCGGGGAGCTGTTTTTT